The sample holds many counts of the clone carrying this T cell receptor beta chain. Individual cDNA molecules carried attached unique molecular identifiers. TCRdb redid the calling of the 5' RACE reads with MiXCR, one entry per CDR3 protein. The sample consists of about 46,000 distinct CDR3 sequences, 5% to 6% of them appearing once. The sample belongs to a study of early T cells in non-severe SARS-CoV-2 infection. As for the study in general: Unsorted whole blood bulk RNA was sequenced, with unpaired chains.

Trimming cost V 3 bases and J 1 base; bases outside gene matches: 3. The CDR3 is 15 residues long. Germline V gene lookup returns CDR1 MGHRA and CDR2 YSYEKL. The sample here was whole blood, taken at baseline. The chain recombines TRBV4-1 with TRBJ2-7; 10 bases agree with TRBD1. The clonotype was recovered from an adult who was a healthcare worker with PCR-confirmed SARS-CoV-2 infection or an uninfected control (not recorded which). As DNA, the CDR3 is TGCGCCAGCAGCCACCGACAGGGGGCATCCTACGAGCAGTACTTC. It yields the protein CASSHRQGASYEQYF.